What follows are 9 T cell receptor beta chains derived from one specimen sequenced in a study of high-grade serous ovarian cancer treatment subgroups. Sequenced by immunoSEQ multiplex PCR; TCRdb stores in-frame clones only, minus some. The repertoire holds about 6,600 clones, with 79% as singletons. Tumor tissue was taken before any definitive surgery or chemotherapy was given. Sample: tumor tissue. All receptors come from a human donor with high-grade serous ovarian cancer.

This clone was recorded a few times. This sequence joins TRBV29-1 and TRBJ2-7; D not resolved. The germline CDR1 and CDR2 sequences are SQVTM and ANQGSEA. This CDR3 is 13 amino acids long. The V and J ends lost 2 bases and 5 bases respectively, with 13 bases between them. The CDR3 protein is CSVETPAVHEQYF. Here the CDR3 DNA reads TGCAGCGTTGAAACACCGGCGGTCCACGAGCAGTACTTC.

Of note for this clone: Relative to the germline gene, one junction end is altered; a read error may explain this. This chain links TRBV7-7 with TRBJ2-1, with 7 bases fitting TRBD2. Germline-derived CDR1 and CDR2 are SSHAT and FNYEAQ (reference sequence). CDR3 size: 18 residues. The CDR3 reads CASSLRSKLANRTDEQFF. The CDR3 nucleotides are TGTGCTAGCAGCTTACGGTCCAAACTAGCGAACAGAACGGATGAGCAGTTCTTC.

The rearrangement uses TRBV4-3 and TRBJ1-5; the D gene is possibly TRBD1 (5 bases). V was clipped by 1 base and J by 4 bases, with 5 bases between them. The CDR3 is made up of 13 amino acids. The germline V gene encodes CDR1 LGHNA and CDR2 YSLEER. Here the CDR3 reads CASSQAGNQPQHF. For the CDR3, the DNA is TGCGCCAGCAGCCAAGCAGGGAATCAGCCCCAGCATTTT.

CDR3 loop: CASSPRHRGLQVGNTIYF. The CDR3 coding sequence is TGTGCCAGTAGTCCACGACACAGGGGGCTGCAGGTCGGCAACACCATATATTTT. The V gene is TRBV19, the J gene TRBJ1-3, with 9 bases matching TRBD1. Germline loops: CDR1 LNHDA, CDR2 SQIVND (reference sequence). Trimming removed 5 bases from V and 7 bases from J; junction bases left unmatched: 18. The CDR3 extends over 18 amino acids.

The rearrangement uses TRBV7-2 and TRBJ1-2; D is possibly TRBD1 (6 bases). V was shortened by 1 base and J by 2 bases, with 8 bases between the two germline ends. Per the germline V gene, CDR1 is SGHTA and CDR2 is FQGNSA. CDR3 size: 14 residues. CDR3 bases: TGTGCCAGCAGCTTAGTAACAGGGAACTATGGCTACACCTTC. Its protein product is CASSLVTGNYGYTF.

The chain joins TRBV19 to TRBJ2-3, with D possibly TRBD2 on 6 matching bases. The germline gives CDR1 LNHDA, CDR2 SQIVND (reference sequence). The V end was cut by 6 bases, the J end by 0 bases, with 13 bases between. The CDR3 runs 15 residues. As DNA, the CDR3 is TGTGCCAGTAGCACTAGCTCGACTAGCACAGATACGCAGTATTTT. Translated, it gives CASSTSSTSTDTQYF. Full variable domain (outside the CDR3, taken from reference TRBV19 and TRBJ2-3): DGGITQSPKYLFRKEGQNVTLSCEQNLNHDAMYWYRQDPGQGLRLIYYSQIVNDFQKGDIAEGYSVSREKKESFPLTVTSAQKNPTAFYLCASSTSSTSTDTQYFGPGTRLTVL.

The V gene is TRBV25-1, the J gene TRBJ2-5; 9 positions agree with TRBD1. There are 14 residues in the CDR3. The trim removed 2 bases at V and 4 bases at J, leaving 2 bases unmatched. Germline CDR1 MGHDK, CDR2 SYGVNS. As DNA, the CDR3 is TGTGCCAGCAGTGAAAGGGGACAGGGAGAGACCCAGTACTTC. Translation gives CASSERGQGETQYF. The full variable domain, in which reference TRBV25-1 and TRBJ2-5 provide the parts outside the CDR3, is EADIYQTPRYLVIGTGKKITLECSQTMGHDKMYWYQQDPGMELHLIHYSYGVNSTEKGDLSSESTVSRIRTEHFPLTLESARPSHTSQYLCASSERGQGETQYFGPGTRLLVL.

The chain recombines TRBV6-4 with TRBJ1-4, with 8 nucleotides matching TRBD1. The germline gives CDR1 MRHNA, CDR2 SNTAGT. This CDR3 is 15 amino acids long. The V segment lost 10 bases and the J segment 0 bases; nucleotides outside the gene matches: 7. Here the CDR3 DNA reads TGTGCCACTAGCAGGGGGCCCGCAACTAATGAAAAACTGTTTTTT. Translated: CATSRGPATNEKLFF.

This chain links TRBV7-8 with TRBJ2-7; 8 bases line up with TRBD1. Trimming cost V 5 bases and J 4 bases; bases outside gene matches: 7. This CDR3 is built from 14 residues. Germline V lookup: CDR1 SGHVS, CDR2 FQNEAQ. CDR3 bases: TGTGCCAGCAGCCCACGGGACAGGTCTTACGAGCAGTACTTC. It is translated as CASSPRDRSYEQYF.